This T cell receptor (beta chain) was recovered during a study of T cells in localized non-small cell lung cancer. Whole-study findings and limits: A median of approximately 50 clones ranked among the top 100 in tumor appeared in adjacent lung. Sequence data derive from only one tumor region, so heterogeneity remains possible. Adjacent uninvolved lung had the highest clonality, suggesting focused antigen responses. Longer overall survival accompanied higher blood T cell density.

Trimming pared 8 bases from V and 8 bases from J, leaving 6 bases between. The CDR3 totals 10 residues. Looked up from germline, CDR1 is SGHTA and CDR2 is FQGNSA. This clone has only one observation. The antigen remains undetermined. Assay used: immunoSEQ multiplex PCR; TCRdb lists only in-frame clones, some missing. The sample consists of around 30,000 clones, roughly 92% of them appearing once. This chain connects TRBV7-2 to TRBJ2-2; no clear D gene. The TCR sequence derives from a woman aged 40-69 years with stage I lung adenocarcinoma. The sequenced sample was peripheral blood, obtained before any cancer treatment. The CDR3 sequence is CASGGGELFF. CDR3 sequence (DNA): TGTGCCAGCGGTGGAGGGGAGCTGTTTTTT.